This T cell receptor beta chain was recorded in a study of T cells after yellow fever vaccination. General study points: Abundant clonotypes from the bulk population could have been carried over as contaminants into FACS-sorted repertoires. The secondary response was weaker, and its peak arrived faster, on day 5 versus 15.

Researchers made TCR cDNA using 5'RACE template switching, and this step added a universal primer site and UMIs. Each CDR3 protein gets one entry after TCRdb re-called the 5' RACE reads with MiXCR. The profile shows 500,000 to 700,000 distinct CDR3 sequences, about a fifth of them singletons. Losses at the gene ends were 1 base for V and 4 bases for J; bases not matched to a gene: 5. CDR3 size: 15 residues. In germline, CDR1 is MNHEY, CDR2 SVGAGI. A few counts support this clonotype. Its antigen is currently unknown. Sequenced here: PBMCs, sampled 15 days after the yellow fever booster vaccination. The clonotype originates from a man aged 25 to 40 who received the YFV17D yellow fever vaccine. The gene calls are TRBV6-5 and TRBJ2-3, with TRBD1 matching 7 bases. The CDR3 coding sequence is TGTGCCAGCAGTTACTACGTGACAGGGCCAGATACGCAGTATTTT. The encoded protein is CASSYYVTGPDTQYF.